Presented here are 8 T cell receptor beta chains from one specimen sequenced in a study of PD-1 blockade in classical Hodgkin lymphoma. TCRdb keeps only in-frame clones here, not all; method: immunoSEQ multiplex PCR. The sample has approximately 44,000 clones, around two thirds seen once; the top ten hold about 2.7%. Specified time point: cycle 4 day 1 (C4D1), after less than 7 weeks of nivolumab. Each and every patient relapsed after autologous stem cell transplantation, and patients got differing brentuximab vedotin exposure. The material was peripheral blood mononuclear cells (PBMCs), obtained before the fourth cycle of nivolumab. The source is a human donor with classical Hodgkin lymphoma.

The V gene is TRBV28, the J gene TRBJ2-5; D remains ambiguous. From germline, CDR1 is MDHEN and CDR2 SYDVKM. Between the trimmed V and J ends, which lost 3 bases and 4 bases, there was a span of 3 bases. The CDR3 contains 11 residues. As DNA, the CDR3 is TGTGCCAGCAGTTTCATAGAGACCCAGTACTTC. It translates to CASSFIETQYF.

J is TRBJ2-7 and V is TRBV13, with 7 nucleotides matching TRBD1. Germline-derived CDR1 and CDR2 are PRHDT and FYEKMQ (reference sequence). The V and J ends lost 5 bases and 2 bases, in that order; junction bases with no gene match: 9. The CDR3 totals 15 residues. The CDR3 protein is CASSERQGPPYEQYF. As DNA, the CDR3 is TGTGCCAGCAGCGAAAGACAGGGCCCACCCTACGAGCAGTACTTC.

The CDR3 is CASSHTVNTGELFF. CDR3 nucleotides: TGTGCCAGCAGCCATACTGTGAACACCGGGGAGCTGTTTTTT. V usage is TRBV5-6 and J usage is TRBJ2-2, with D unclear. The CDR3 consists of 14 residues. The V end lost 4 bases, the J end lost 1 base, and 8 bases lay between the germline ends. Germline loops: CDR1 SGHDT, CDR2 YYEEEE.

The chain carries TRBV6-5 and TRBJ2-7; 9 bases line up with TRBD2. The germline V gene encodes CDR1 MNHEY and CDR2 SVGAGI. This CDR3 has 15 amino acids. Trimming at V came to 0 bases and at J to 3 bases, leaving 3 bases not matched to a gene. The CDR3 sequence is CASSYSSSGVYEQYF. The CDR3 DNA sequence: TGTGCCAGCAGTTACTCCTCTAGCGGGGTCTACGAGCAGTACTTC.

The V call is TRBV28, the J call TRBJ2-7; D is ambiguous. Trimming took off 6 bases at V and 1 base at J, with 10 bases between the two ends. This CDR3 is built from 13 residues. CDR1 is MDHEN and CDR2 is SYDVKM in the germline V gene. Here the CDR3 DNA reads TGTGCCAGCAGACCCTGGGGATCCTACGAGCAGTACTTC. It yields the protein CASRPWGSYEQYF.

The CDR3 protein is CASSTQEDIQYF. The CDR3 nucleotides are TGTGCCAGCAGCACCCAAGAAGACATTCAGTACTTC. This chain joins TRBV7-8 and TRBJ2-4; D is ambiguous. Germline values: CDR1 SGHVS, CDR2 FQNEAQ. With 5 bases removed from V and 8 bases from J, the gap between germline ends came to 10 bases. The CDR3 is made up of 12 amino acids.

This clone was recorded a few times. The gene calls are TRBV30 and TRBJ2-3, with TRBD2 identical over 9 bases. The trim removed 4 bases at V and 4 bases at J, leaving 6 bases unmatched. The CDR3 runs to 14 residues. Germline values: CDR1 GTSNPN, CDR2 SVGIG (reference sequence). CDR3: CAWIGGGAADTQYF. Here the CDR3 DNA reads TGTGCCTGGATAGGCGGGGGGGCCGCAGATACGCAGTATTTT.

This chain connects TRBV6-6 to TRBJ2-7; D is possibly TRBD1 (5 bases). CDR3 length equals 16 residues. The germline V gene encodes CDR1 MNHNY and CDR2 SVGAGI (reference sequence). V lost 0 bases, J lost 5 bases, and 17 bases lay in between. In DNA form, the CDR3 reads TGTGCCAGCAGTTACTCCGCGGCAGGGCAGCGCCACGAGCAGTACTTC. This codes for CASSYSAAGQRHEQYF.